The sequence of this T cell receptor beta chain was determined in a study of shared clonotypes between healthy human individuals. The data were produced by immunoSEQ multiplex PCR, yet TCRdb's version contains in-frame clones alone and is incomplete. The repertoire includes millions of clones, over 85% of them detected once, and 0.35% to 0.45% sits in the top ten. Trimming cost V 0 bases and J 0 bases, with 13 bases left between them. Germline assignment: CDR1 SGHRS and CDR2 YFSETQ. The CDR3 is 16 amino acids. The receptor comes from a man younger than 35 in good health. Some clones in this sample may be carry-over from other donors' samples. Sequencing input: naive CD4+ T cells from PBMCs. The subset here: CD45RA+ positively selected. The chain recombines TRBV5-1 with TRBJ2-7; D may match TRBD1 or TRBD2 (5 bases each). CDR3 coding DNA: TGCGCCAGCAGCTTGGCCTGGGGGACCGGCTCCTACGAGCAGTACTTC. Translated, it gives CASSLAWGTGSYEQYF. Complete variable domain (other parts from reference TRBV5-1 and TRBJ2-7): KAGVTQTPRYLIKTRGQQVTLSCSPISGHRSVSWYQQTPGQGLQFLFEYFSETQRNKGNFPGRFSGRQFSNSRSEMNVSTLELGDSALYLCASSLAWGTGSYEQYFGPGTRLTVT.